Below, 5 T cell receptor beta chains from the same sample are listed, as sequenced in a study of blood T cells in healthy people across ages (dated by TCRdb to the mid-2010s). The library was made by 5' RACE. Sequencing was performed on an Illumina HiSeq 2500. A second PCR of roughly 7 to 12 cycles was run with a J-beta primer mix and a sample-barcoded 5' primer. TCRdb applied fastp at Q25 and MiXCR to the public reads, then kept only in-frame beta chains. One record per CDR3 amino acid sequence lists the most common genes and DNA. For this sample there are about 730,000 distinct CDR3 sequences; roughly two fifths appear just once. About 20% of the sample lies in the top ten. Sequenced: blood. The origin of the receptors is a woman in her sixties in good health.

This clonotype is a singleton in its sample. One junction end does not reproduce the germline sequence, and a read error may be involved. The gene calls are TRBV10-3 and TRBJ2-3, with D hard to call. CDR3 length: 16 residues. In germline, CDR1 is ENHRY, CDR2 SYGVKD. CDR3 bases: TGTGCCGTCAGTGAGATCGTCACGGTTAGCACAGATACGCAGTATTTT. Protein sequence: CAVSEIVTVSTDTQYF.

The rearrangement uses TRBV9 and TRBJ1-1; 8 bases agree with TRBD1. V shed 0 bases and J 4 bases; nucleotides not matched to a gene: 2. The CDR3 contains 14 residues. From germline, CDR1 is SGDLS and CDR2 YYNGEE. Here the CDR3 reads CASSVGQGATEAFF. CDR3 sequence (DNA): TGTGCCAGCAGCGTAGGGCAGGGGGCCACTGAAGCTTTCTTT.

V gene TRBV11-2 combines with J gene TRBJ2-1; 11 nucleotides align to TRBD2. The J call may be faulty, since TRBJ2-7 better matches the DNA end. This CDR3 region has 17 residues. Germline V gives CDR1 SGHAT, CDR2 FQNNGV. CDR3 sequence: CASTIRTSGSAYNEQYF. CDR3 nucleotides: TGTGCCAGCACCATCCGGACTAGCGGGTCGGCCTACAATGAGCAGTACTTC.

The chain has TRBV11-3 and TRBJ2-7; D might be TRBD2 (5 bases). The CDR3 covers 15 residues. CDR1 is SGHNT, CDR2 YENEEA, per germline. V gave up 5 bases and J gave up 2 bases, with 16 bases separating them. The CDR3 protein is CASSPGDGVPYEQYF. CDR3 bases: TGTGCCAGCAGCCCAGGAGACGGGGTCCCCTACGAGCAGTACTTC.

This clonotype was found a few times. V is TRBV5-1 and J is TRBJ1-4; 8 positions match TRBD1. The germline V gene has CDR1 SGHRS and CDR2 YFSETQ. This CDR3 spans 15 amino acids. The J segment lost 5 bases and the V segment lost 3 bases, leaving 6 bases of the junction unmatched. The CDR3 reads CASSSTGGRNEKLFF. The CDR3 nucleotides read TGCGCCAGCAGCTCTACAGGGGGAAGGAATGAAAAACTGTTTTTT.